Listed below are T cell receptor beta chains from one sample, sequenced in a study of identical twins. TCRdb passed the 5' RACE reads through MiXCR, listing each CDR3 protein once. Seen here are around 1.7 million distinct CDR3 sequences, less than 40% observed once, and the top ten hold more than 0.25%. The sequenced material came from cord blood. Receptor source: a newborn girl in good health. Each CDR3 is given with its conserved first and last residue. A D gene is named only where the DNA matches it firmly. Some rows have no size entry. The others give once, few or many, or a class for an expanded clone.

clone_size	d_call	v_call	j_call	cdr3_nt	cdr3_aa
few	NA	TRBV2	TRBJ1-2	TGTGCCAGCACCAGCGAGGGGATCTATGGCTACACCTTC	CASTSEGIYGYTF
few	TRBD1	TRBV28	TRBJ2-5	TGTGCCAGCAGTTTTCTCGGGACAGCCAAACAAGAGACCCAGTACTTC	CASSFLGTAKQETQYF
few	NA	TRBV5-3	TRBJ2-1	TGTGCCAGAAGCCCCAGGCAATGCTCCTACAATGAGCAGTTCTTC	CARSPRQCSYNEQFF
few	NA	TRBV4-2	TRBJ1-2	TGTGCCAGCAGCCAGTATGCTAACTATGGCTACACCTTC	CASSQYANYGYTF
few	TRBD2	TRBV3-1	TRBJ2-1	TGTGCCAGCAGCCAAATCCGACTAGCGGGGCTCAATGAGCAGTTCTTC	CASSQIRLAGLNEQFF
NA	NA	TRBV6-4	TRBJ2-3	TGTGCCAGCAGTGACGTCGCAGATACGCAGTATTTT	CASSDVADTQYF
NA	NA	TRBV18	TRBJ2-1	TGTGCCAGCTCACCACTTCCGGTCTTCGTTAACAATGAGCAGTTCTTC	CASSPLPVFVNNEQFF
NA	NA	TRBV20-1	TRBJ2-3	TGCAGTGCTGGAGGGGGACACCGCACAGATACGCAGTATTTT	CSAGGGHRTDTQYF
NA	NA	TRBV12-3/TRBV12-4	TRBJ1-2	TGTGCCAGCAGTTCACATACAGGGTCCTATGGCTACACCTTC	CASSSHTGSYGYTF
NA	TRBD2	TRBV25-1	TRBJ2-1	TGTGCCAGCACCCAACGGACTAGCGGGGTCTATGAGCAGTTCTTC	CASTQRTSGVYEQFF
few	NA	TRBV10-3	TRBJ1-2	TGTGCCATCAGTGAGTCTGACAGAACCTATGGCTACACCTTC	CAISESDRTYGYTF
NA	NA	TRBV18	TRBJ2-1	TGTGCCAGCTCACTGGTCCGGGACTCTACCGACTATGAGCAGTTCTTC	CASSLVRDSTDYEQFF
NA	TRBD2	TRBV4-2	TRBJ2-5	TGTGCCAGCAGCCAAAAAAGTCTTAGCGGGAGGGCCTTAGGGAAGGTGCAGTACTTC	CASSQKSLSGRALGKVQYF
NA	NA	TRBV3-1	TRBJ2-3	TGTGCCAGCAGCCACCGGGGCCCGTTCACGCAGTATTTT	CASSHRGPFTQYF
few	NA	TRBV20-1	TRBJ1-1	TGCAGTGCTATCCAAGAAGCTTTCTTT	CSAIQEAFF
NA	NA	TRBV7-2	TRBJ1-6	TGTGCCAGCAGCTTAATCGACGCCCGCTCACCCCTCCGCTTT	CASSLIDARSPLRF
few	TRBD2	TRBV5-8	TRBJ2-4	TGTGCCAGCAGCTTGGGTCTAGCGGGAGATGGGGACATTCAGTACTTC	CASSLGLAGDGDIQYF
NA	NA	TRBV20-1	TRBJ1-4	TGCAGTGCTAGGGGGCCAGAGAATGAAAAACTGTTTTTT	CSARGPENEKLFF